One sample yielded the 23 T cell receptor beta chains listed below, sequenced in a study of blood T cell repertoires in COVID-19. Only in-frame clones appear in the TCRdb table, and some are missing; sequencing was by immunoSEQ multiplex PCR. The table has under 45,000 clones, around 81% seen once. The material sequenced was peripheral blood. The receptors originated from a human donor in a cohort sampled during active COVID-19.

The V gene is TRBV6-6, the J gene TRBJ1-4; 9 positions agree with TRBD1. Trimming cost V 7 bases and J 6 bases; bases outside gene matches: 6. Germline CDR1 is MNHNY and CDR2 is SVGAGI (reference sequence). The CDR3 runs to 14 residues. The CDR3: CASNHRQGDEKLFF. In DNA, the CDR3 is TGTGCCAGCAACCACCGACAGGGGGATGAAAAACTGTTTTTT.

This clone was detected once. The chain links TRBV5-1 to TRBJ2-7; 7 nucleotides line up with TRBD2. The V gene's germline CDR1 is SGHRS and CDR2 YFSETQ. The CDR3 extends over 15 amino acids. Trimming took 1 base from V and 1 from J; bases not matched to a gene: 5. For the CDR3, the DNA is TGCGCCAGCAGCTTGTCAGGACTAGGGTCCTACGAGCAGTACTTC. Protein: CASSLSGLGSYEQYF.

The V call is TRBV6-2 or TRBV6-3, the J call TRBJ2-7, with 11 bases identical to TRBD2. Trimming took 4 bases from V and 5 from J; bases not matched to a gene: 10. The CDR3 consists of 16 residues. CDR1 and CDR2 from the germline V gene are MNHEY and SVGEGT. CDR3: CASSSPLAGGPDEQYF. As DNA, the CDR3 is TGTGCCAGCAGTTCTCCCTTAGCGGGGGGGCCGGACGAGCAGTACTTC.

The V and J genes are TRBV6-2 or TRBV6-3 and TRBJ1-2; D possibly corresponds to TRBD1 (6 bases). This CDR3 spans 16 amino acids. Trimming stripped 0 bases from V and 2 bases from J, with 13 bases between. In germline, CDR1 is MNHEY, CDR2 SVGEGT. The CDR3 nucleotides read TGTGCCAGCAGTTACTCGGGGACACCAACCAACTATGGCTACACCTTC. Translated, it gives CASSYSGTPTNYGYTF.

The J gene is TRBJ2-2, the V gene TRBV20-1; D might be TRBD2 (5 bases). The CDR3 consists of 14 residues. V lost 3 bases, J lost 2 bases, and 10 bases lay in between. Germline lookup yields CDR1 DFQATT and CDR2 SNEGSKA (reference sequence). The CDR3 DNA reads TGCAGTGCTAGTACGGGGATCAACACCGGGGAGCTGTTTTTT. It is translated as CSASTGINTGELFF.

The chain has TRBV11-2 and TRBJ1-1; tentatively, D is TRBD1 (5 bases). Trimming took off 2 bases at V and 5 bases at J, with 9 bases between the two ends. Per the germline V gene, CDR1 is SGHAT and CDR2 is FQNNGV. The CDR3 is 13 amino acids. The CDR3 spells CASSLQGSTEAFF. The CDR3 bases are TGTGCCAGCAGCTTACAGGGTTCGACTGAAGCTTTCTTT.

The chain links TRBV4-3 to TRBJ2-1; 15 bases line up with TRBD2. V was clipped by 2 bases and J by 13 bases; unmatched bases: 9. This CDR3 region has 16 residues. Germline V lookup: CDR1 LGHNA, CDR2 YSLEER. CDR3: CASSQSGTSGGRTQFF. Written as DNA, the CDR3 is TGCGCCAGCAGCCAATCCGGGACTAGCGGGGGGAGAACCCAGTTCTTC.

The CDR3 DNA reads as TGTGCCAGCAGGGAGGCTTCCTATGGCTACACCTTC. It codes for CASREASYGYTF. The chain uses TRBV2 and TRBJ1-2, with D hard to call. Germline CDR1 is SNHLY and CDR2 is FYNNEI. Deletions cut 6 bases from V and 4 bases from J, with 9 bases between. CDR3 length: 12 residues.

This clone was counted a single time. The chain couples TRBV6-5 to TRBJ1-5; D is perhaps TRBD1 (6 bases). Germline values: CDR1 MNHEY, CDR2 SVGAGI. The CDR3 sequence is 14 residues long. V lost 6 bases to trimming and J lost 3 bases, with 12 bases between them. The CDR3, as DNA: TGTGCCAGCAGCTCGGGACACCCCAATCAGCCCCAGCATTTT. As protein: CASSSGHPNQPQHF.

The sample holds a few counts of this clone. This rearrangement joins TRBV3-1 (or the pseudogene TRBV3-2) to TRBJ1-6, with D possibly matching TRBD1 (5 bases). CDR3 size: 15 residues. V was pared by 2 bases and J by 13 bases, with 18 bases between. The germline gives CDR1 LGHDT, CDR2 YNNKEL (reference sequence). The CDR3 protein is CASSQREAGSLPLHF. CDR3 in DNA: TGTGCCAGCAGCCAACGGGAGGCAGGGAGCCTCCCCCTCCACTTT.

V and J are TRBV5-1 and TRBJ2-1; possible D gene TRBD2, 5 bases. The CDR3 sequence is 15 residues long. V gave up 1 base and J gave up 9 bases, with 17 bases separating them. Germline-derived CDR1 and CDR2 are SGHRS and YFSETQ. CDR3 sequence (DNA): TGCGCCAGCAGCTTGACCGGGGTAGGGCGCGGTGAGCAGTTCTTC. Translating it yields CASSLTGVGRGEQFF.

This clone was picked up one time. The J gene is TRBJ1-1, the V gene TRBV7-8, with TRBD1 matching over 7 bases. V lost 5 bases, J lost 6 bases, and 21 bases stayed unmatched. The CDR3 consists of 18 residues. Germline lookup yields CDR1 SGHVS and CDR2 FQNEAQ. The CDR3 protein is CASSKRDRELVLRSEAFF. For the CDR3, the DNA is TGTGCCAGCAGCAAAAGAGACAGGGAATTGGTTCTACGATCTGAAGCTTTCTTT.

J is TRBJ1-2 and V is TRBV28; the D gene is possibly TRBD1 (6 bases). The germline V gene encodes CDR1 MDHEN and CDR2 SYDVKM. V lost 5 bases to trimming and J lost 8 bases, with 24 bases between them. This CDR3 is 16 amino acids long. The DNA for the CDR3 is TGTGCCAGCAGTCTCCCTACAGGGTTAAGAGCTTACGGCTACACCTTC. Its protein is CASSLPTGLRAYGYTF.

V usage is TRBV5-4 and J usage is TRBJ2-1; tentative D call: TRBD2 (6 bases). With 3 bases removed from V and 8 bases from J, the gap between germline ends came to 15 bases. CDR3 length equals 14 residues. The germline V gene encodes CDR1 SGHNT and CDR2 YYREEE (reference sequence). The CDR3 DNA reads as TGTGCCAGCAGCTCGCTGACTAGAGGCGATGAGCAGTTCTTC. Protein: CASSSLTRGDEQFF.

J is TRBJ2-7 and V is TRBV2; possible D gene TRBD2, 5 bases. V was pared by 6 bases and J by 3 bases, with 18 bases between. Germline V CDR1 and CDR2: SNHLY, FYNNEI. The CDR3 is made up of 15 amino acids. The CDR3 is CASSDPMLGSYEQYF. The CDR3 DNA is TGTGCCAGCAGCGACCCGATGTTAGGGAGCTACGAGCAGTACTTC. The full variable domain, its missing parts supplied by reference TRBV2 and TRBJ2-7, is EPEVTQTPSHQVTQMGQEVILRCVPISNHLYFYWYRQILGQKVEFLVSFYNNEISEKSEIFDDQFSVERPDGSNFTLKIRSTKLEDSAMYFCASSDPMLGSYEQYFGPGTRLTVT.

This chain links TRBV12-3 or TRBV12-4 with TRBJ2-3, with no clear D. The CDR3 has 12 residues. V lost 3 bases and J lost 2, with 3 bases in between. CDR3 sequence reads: CASSFYTDTQYF. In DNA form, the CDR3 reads TGTGCCAGCAGTTTTTACACAGATACGCAGTATTTT.

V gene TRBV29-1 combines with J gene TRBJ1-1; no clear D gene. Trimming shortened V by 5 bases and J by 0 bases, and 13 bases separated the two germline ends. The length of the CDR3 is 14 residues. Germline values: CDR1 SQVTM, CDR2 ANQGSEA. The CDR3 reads CSVMSGSLNTEAFF. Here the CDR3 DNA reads TGCAGCGTTATGTCCGGGAGCCTGAACACTGAAGCTTTCTTT.

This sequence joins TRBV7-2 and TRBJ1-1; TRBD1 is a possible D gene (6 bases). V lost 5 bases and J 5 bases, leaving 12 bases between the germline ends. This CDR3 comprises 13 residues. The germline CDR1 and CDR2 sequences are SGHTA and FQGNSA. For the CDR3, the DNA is TGTGCCAGCAGCATGGGACAAAGGACTGAAGCTTTCTTT. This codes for CASSMGQRTEAFF.

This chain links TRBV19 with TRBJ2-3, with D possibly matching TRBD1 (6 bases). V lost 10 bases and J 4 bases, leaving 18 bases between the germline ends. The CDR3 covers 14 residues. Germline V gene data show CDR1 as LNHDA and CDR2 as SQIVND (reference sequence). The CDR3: CATRSVQGSDTQYF. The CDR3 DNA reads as TGTGCCACCCGTAGCGTACAGGGTTCAGATACGCAGTATTTT.

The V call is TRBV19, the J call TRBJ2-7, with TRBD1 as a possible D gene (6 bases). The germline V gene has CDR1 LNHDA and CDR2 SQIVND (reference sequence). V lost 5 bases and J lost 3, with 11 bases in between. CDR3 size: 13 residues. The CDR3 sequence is CASSSQGIYEQYF. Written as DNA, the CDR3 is TGTGCCAGTAGTTCCCAGGGGATCTACGAGCAGTACTTC.

CDR3 nucleotides: TGTGCCAGCAGCCAAGGTACAGGTCGAGGCTACACCTTC. Translated: CASSQGTGRGYTF. This sequence joins TRBV3-1 (or the pseudogene TRBV3-2) and TRBJ1-2, with a weak D call TRBD1 (5 bases). Germline V gives CDR1 LGHDT, CDR2 YNNKEL (reference sequence). Deletions cut 1 base from V and 8 bases from J, with 11 bases between. This CDR3 contains 13 residues.

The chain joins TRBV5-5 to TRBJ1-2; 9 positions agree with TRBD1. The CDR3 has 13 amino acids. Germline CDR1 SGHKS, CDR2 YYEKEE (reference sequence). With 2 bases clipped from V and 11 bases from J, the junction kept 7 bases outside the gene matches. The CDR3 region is CASSFTGGEEYTF. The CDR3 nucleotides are TGTGCCAGCAGCTTTACAGGGGGCGAAGAATACACCTTC.

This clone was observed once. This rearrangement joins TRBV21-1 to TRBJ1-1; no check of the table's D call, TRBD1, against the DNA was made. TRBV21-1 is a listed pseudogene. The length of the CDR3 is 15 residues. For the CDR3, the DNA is TGTGCCAGCAGCAAAAATGGCAGGGAGAACACTGAAGCTTTCTTT. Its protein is CASSKNGRENTEAFF.